The clone carrying this TCR beta chain showed up just a few times. As yet, its antigen is unknown. V was shortened by 3 bases and J by 2 bases, with 16 bases between the two germline ends. Germline V CDR1 and CDR2: SGHRS, YFSETQ. The CDR3 is 16 residues long. With 60 Vbeta and 13 Jbeta primers, the PCR was carried out. Assay: immunoSEQ multiplex PCR; the TCRdb copy retains only in-frame clones and omits some. The sample records 180,000 or so clones, 80% being singletons. The data derive from a study of cytomegalovirus exposure and HLA in healthy donors. Study-wide points: Further analysis, carried out later, found HLA-associated TCR beta chains more clonally expanded than equally common other chains. TCR beta V segments were, for the most part, productive about 87% or about 30% of the time in an earlier analysis.

The receptor was isolated from a woman aged 25 to 39 in good health and CMV-seronegative. The chain is built from TRBV5-1 and TRBJ2-3; the D gene is possibly TRBD1 (6 bases). The sample taken for sequencing was PBMCs. CDR3 DNA: TGCGCCAGCAGCTCCGCCCGACAGGCGACCACAGATACGCAGTATTTT. It translates to CASSSARQATTDTQYF.